These 20 T cell receptor beta chains share one sample of origin, sequenced in a study of blood T cell repertoires in COVID-19 (dated by TCRdb to 2018 to 2020). The library was made by the immunoSEQ multiplex PCR assay. In TCRdb, the immuneACCESS table is reduced to in-frame sequences with V and J assigned. These tables do not hold every clone; where another copy was compared, an unresolved V gene accounts for under half, and the others remain unexplained. The sample records under 150,000 clones, 76% of which are singletons. Less than 5.5% of the sample goes to the ten largest clones. The sample was peripheral blood. Receptor source: a man in his 60s with acute or convalescent COVID-19.

This clone was recorded only once. The V gene is TRBV14, the J gene TRBJ2-1; D is possibly TRBD1 (6 bases). The CDR3 sequence is 15 residues long. CDR1 and CDR2 from the germline V gene are SGHDN and FVKESK. The germline V and J ends were trimmed by 1 base and 7 bases, with 14 bases remaining between them. The CDR3 protein is CASSQAYRAANEQFF. For the CDR3, the DNA is TGTGCCAGCAGCCAAGCGTACAGGGCGGCGAATGAGCAGTTCTTC. The full variable domain, completed using reference TRBV14 and TRBJ2-1, is EAGVTQFPSHSVIEKGQTVTLRCDPISGHDNLYWYRRVMGKEIKFLLHFVKESKQDESGMPNNRFLAERTGGTYSTLKVQPAELEDSGVYFCASSQAYRAANEQFFGPGTRLTVL.

This clone was seen only a few times. The gene calls are TRBV28 and TRBJ1-6; the match to TRBD1 covers 7 bases. This CDR3 is 15 amino acids long. The germline V gene has CDR1 MDHEN and CDR2 SYDVKM. Trimming cost V 5 bases and J 7 bases; bases outside gene matches: 8. The CDR3 DNA sequence: TGTGCCAGCAGTACCCGACAGGGTGCGAATTCACCCCTCCACTTT. Translated: CASSTRQGANSPLHF. The whole variable domain, filled in from reference TRBV28 and TRBJ1-6, reads DVKVTQSSRYLVKRTGEKVFLECVQDMDHENMFWYRQDPGLGLRLIYFSYDVKMKEKGDIPEGYSVSREKKERFSLILESASTNQTSMYLCASSTRQGANSPLHFGNGTRLTVT.

The J gene is TRBJ2-3, the V gene TRBV5-1; 11 bases align to TRBD2. Unmatched junction bases numbered 1, after V lost 3 bases and J lost 1 base. CDR3 length: 15 residues. Germline loops: CDR1 SGHRS, CDR2 YFSETQ. The CDR3 nucleotides read TGCGCCAGCAGCTGGGGACTAGCGGGCACAGATACGCAGTATTTT. It yields the protein CASSWGLAGTDTQYF.

V usage is TRBV6-6 and J usage is TRBJ1-2; 8 bases map to TRBD1. The ends lost 2 bases at V and 4 bases at J; junction bases unmatched: 9. CDR3 length: 16 amino acids. Germline loops: CDR1 MNHNY, CDR2 SVGAGI (reference sequence). CDR3: CASSYRGQGRGYGYTF. DNA of the CDR3: TGTGCCAGCAGTTACAGAGGACAGGGTCGGGGCTATGGCTACACCTTC.

The CDR3 here is CAWGGASGVLVGEQFF. CDR3 nucleotide sequence: TGTGCCTGGGGGGGGGCGTCGGGAGTGTTGGTCGGTGAGCAGTTCTTC. The genes are TRBV30 and TRBJ2-1, with D tentatively TRBD2 (7 bases). Germline-derived CDR1 and CDR2 are GTSNPN and SVGIG (reference sequence). The germline V and J ends were trimmed by 5 bases and 9 bases, with 26 bases remaining between them. The CDR3 is made up of 16 amino acids.

Only a few counts were recorded for this clone. The chain links TRBV4-1 to TRBJ2-7, with 10 bases aligning to TRBD1. Losses at the gene ends were 1 base for V and 5 bases for J; bases not matched to a gene: 11. Germline loops: CDR1 MGHRA, CDR2 YSYEKL. This CDR3 spans 17 amino acids. DNA for the CDR3: TGCGCCAGCAGCCAAGTTGGTACGGGACAGGGGAGCCACGAGCAGTACTTC. This translates into CASSQVGTGQGSHEQYF.

The V gene is TRBV7-2, the J gene TRBJ2-7, with 10 bases lining up with TRBD2. There are 14 residues in the CDR3. With 6 bases clipped from V and 3 bases from J, the junction kept 5 bases outside the gene matches. Per the germline V gene, CDR1 is SGHTA and CDR2 is FQGNSA. The CDR3 loop reads CASRLAGLFYEQYF. The CDR3 nucleotides are TGTGCCAGCAGACTAGCGGGATTGTTCTACGAGCAGTACTTC. Combining the CDR3 with reference TRBV7-2 and TRBJ2-7 gives the whole variable domain GAGVSQSPSNKVTEKGKDVELRCDPISGHTALYWYRQSLGQGLEFLIYFQGNSAPDKSGLPSDRFSAERTGGSVSTLTIQRTQQEDSAVYLCASRLAGLFYEQYFGPGTRLTVT.

The chain is built from TRBV9 and TRBJ2-3, with TRBD2 matching over 9 bases. The J segment lost 3 bases and the V segment lost 3 bases, leaving 5 bases of the junction unmatched. The CDR3 totals 15 residues. CDR1 is SGDLS and CDR2 is YYNGEE in the germline V gene. The CDR3 reads CASSGREGSTDTQYF. CDR3 DNA: TGTGCCAGCAGCGGGCGGGAGGGATCAACAGATACGCAGTATTTT. Supplemented by reference TRBV9 and TRBJ2-3, the full variable domain reads DSGVTQTPKHLITATGQRVTLRCSPRSGDLSVYWYQQSLDQGLQFLIQYYNGEERAKGNILERFSAQQFPDLHSELNLSSLELGDSALYFCASSGREGSTDTQYFGPGTRLTVL.

V and J are TRBV11-2 and TRBJ1-4, with 8 bases that match TRBD1. Germline lookup yields CDR1 SGHAT and CDR2 FQNNGV. The CDR3 runs 16 residues. J was trimmed by 8 bases and V by 1 base; bases with no gene match: 9. The CDR3 DNA sequence: TGTGCCAGCAGCTTAGGGAGGGACAGGCCCCGAGAAAAACTGTTTTTT. Protein sequence: CASSLGRDRPREKLFF.

This chain connects TRBV11-3 to TRBJ2-1; no definite D call. The V gene's germline CDR1 is SGHNT and CDR2 YENEEA. The CDR3 is 14 amino acids. V lost 4 bases to trimming and J lost 4 bases, with 11 bases between them. The CDR3 loop reads CASSSTLGYNEQFF. CDR3 sequence (DNA): TGTGCCAGCAGCTCCACTCTAGGATACAATGAGCAGTTCTTC. Complete variable domain (other parts from reference TRBV11-3 and TRBJ2-1): EAGVVQSPRYKIIEKKQPVAFWCNPISGHNTLYWYLQNLGQGPELLIRYENEEAVDDSQLPKDRFSAERLKGVDSTLKIQPAELGDSAVYLCASSSTLGYNEQFFGPGTRLTVL.

The rearrangement joins TRBV19 to TRBJ2-2; 7 nucleotides agree with TRBD2. J gave up 6 bases and V 4 bases, and 14 bases lay outside the gene matches. The CDR3 sequence is 17 residues long. Germline-derived CDR1 and CDR2 are LNHDA and SQIVND (reference sequence). The DNA of the CDR3 is TGTGCCAGTAGTACCGCCTCTGGCGGGAGAGTTCCCGGGGAGCTGTTTTTT. This codes for CASSTASGGRVPGELFF. Together with reference TRBV19 and TRBJ2-2, the CDR3 gives the full variable domain: DGGITQSPKYLFRKEGQNVTLSCEQNLNHDAMYWYRQDPGQGLRLIYYSQIVNDFQKGDIAEGYSVSREKKESFPLTVTSAQKNPTAFYLCASSTASGGRVPGELFFGEGSRLTVL.

The chain uses TRBV5-1 and TRBJ2-2; 7 bases fit TRBD1. The CDR3 sequence is 18 residues long. Germline CDR1 SGHRS, CDR2 YFSETQ. V shed 5 bases, J shed 0 bases, and the junction held 13 bases outside the gene matches. The CDR3 DNA reads TGCGCCAGCAGTTTGCTGTTGACCGGGACAGCGAACACCGGGGAGCTGTTTTTT. Its translation is CASSLLLTGTANTGELFF.

CDR3 DNA sequence: TGTGCCAGCTCACTCACGGACGGGGACACTGAAGCTTTCTTT. Its protein product is CASSLTDGDTEAFF. This sequence joins TRBV18 and TRBJ1-1; D is undetermined. The CDR3 is made up of 14 amino acids. The V end lost 4 bases, the J end lost 3 bases, and 12 bases lay between the germline ends. Per the germline V gene, CDR1 is KGHSH and CDR2 is LQKENI.

V is TRBV5-1 and J is TRBJ1-2, with unresolved D. The V gene lost 2 bases and the J gene lost 3 bases, with 5 bases spanning the gap. CDR1 and CDR2 (germline): SGHRS, YFSETQ. This CDR3 contains 12 residues. The CDR3 loop is CASSFNDYGYTF. The CDR3 region has the DNA TGCGCCAGCAGCTTTAATGACTATGGCTACACCTTC.

This clone has only one observation. This chain links TRBV6-1 with TRBJ1-5; 7 bases fit TRBD1. Germline loops: CDR1 MNHNS, CDR2 SASEGT. The CDR3 consists of 14 residues. The V gene end was trimmed by 1 base and the J gene end by 9 bases; junction bases not matched to a gene: 6. CDR3 coding DNA: TGTGCCAGCAGTGAAGTTAGGGGGCAGCTGCCCCAGCATTTT. It codes for CASSEVRGQLPQHF.

The CDR3 sequence: CASIDPGTVGNTIYF. The CDR3 bases are TGTGCCAGTATCGACCCCGGGACAGTCGGGAACACCATATATTTT. This chain uses TRBV19 with TRBJ1-3; 7 bases line up with TRBD1. From germline, CDR1 is LNHDA and CDR2 SQIVND (reference sequence). CDR3 length equals 15 residues. With 7 bases clipped from V and 7 bases from J, the junction kept 13 bases outside the gene matches.

In DNA, the CDR3 is TGTGCCAGCAGCCCGTACGGGGGAAGGACCCAGTACTTC. Protein sequence: CASSPYGGRTQYF. The V and J genes are TRBV14 and TRBJ2-5, with a possible D match to TRBD2 (6 bases). CDR3 length: 13 residues. The ends were cut back, 4 bases at V and 7 bases at J, with 13 bases in the middle. The germline V gene has CDR1 SGHDN and CDR2 FVKESK.

V gene TRBV18 combines with J gene TRBJ2-3; D ambiguous. Germline V gene data show CDR1 as KGHSH and CDR2 as LQKENI. The CDR3 has 14 amino acids. V lost 8 bases and J lost 5, with 17 bases in between. The CDR3 DNA is TGTGCCAGCCGACCGGGTCTAGACCGAGATACGCAGTATTTT. Protein: CASRPGLDRDTQYF.

V is TRBV5-6 and J is TRBJ2-5; TRBD2 matches 10 bases. This CDR3 is built from 19 residues. The ends lost 2 bases at V and 5 bases at J; junction bases unmatched: 18. The germline V gene has CDR1 SGHDT and CDR2 YYEEEE. The CDR3 nucleotides are TGTGCCAGCAGCTTAGCAGGGGTTCTAGCGGGAGAGTACGATGAGACCCAGTACTTC. It translates to CASSLAGVLAGEYDETQYF. The variable domain in full, with the rest retrieved from reference TRBV5-6 and TRBJ2-5, is DAGVTQSPTHLIKTRGQQVTLRCSPKSGHDTVSWYQQALGQGPQFIFQYYEEEERQRGNFPDRFSGHQFPNYSSELNVNALLLGDSALYLCASSLAGVLAGEYDETQYFGPGTRLLVL.

V usage is TRBV5-5 and J usage is TRBJ2-3, with TRBD2 matching over 9 bases. Germline CDR1 and CDR2: SGHKS and YYEKEE (reference sequence). This CDR3 region has 19 residues. The junction had 18 bases not matched to a gene; V was cut back by 4 bases and J by 3 bases. The CDR3 loop is CASSPRRVVAGDRTDTQYF. DNA of the CDR3: TGTGCCAGCAGCCCTAGAAGGGTGGTAGCGGGAGATAGGACAGATACGCAGTATTTT.